These 9 T cell receptor beta chains were all obtained from the same sample, sequenced in a study of blood T cell repertoires in COVID-19. Produced via immunoSEQ multiplex PCR; TCRdb's table is partial and in-frame only. Among under 200,000 clones, roughly 88% were seen once, and the ten largest hold approximately 9.4%. The sequencing sample was made of peripheral blood. These TCRs come from a woman aged 80 or over with acute or convalescent COVID-19.

The count of this clone is one. J is TRBJ1-1 and V is TRBV7-2; no clear D. The CDR3 spans 16 residues. Germline CDR1 reads SGHTA; CDR2 reads FQGNSA. The germline V and J ends were trimmed by 5 bases and 3 bases, with 19 bases remaining between them. In DNA form, the CDR3 reads TGTGCCAGCAGCCCTCCGGGGAGGGCTGGGGACACTGAAGCTTTCTTT. It translates to CASSPPGRAGDTEAFF. Supplemented by reference TRBV7-2 and TRBJ1-1, the full variable domain reads GAGVSQSPSNKVTEKGKDVELRCDPISGHTALYWYRQSLGQGLEFLIYFQGNSAPDKSGLPSDRFSAERTGGSVSTLTIQRTQQEDSAVYLCASSPPGRAGDTEAFFGQGTRLTVV.

The V and J genes are TRBV19 and TRBJ2-6; 10 bases map to TRBD1. Germline CDR1 LNHDA, CDR2 SQIVND (reference sequence). The CDR3 is 17 residues long. Trimming cost V 6 bases and J 0 bases; bases outside gene matches: 5. CDR3 protein: CASRRQGALSGANVLTF. CDR3 coding DNA: TGTGCCAGTAGGAGACAGGGGGCTCTCTCTGGGGCCAACGTCCTGACTTTC.

The chain links TRBV27 to TRBJ2-1, with D possibly being TRBD2 (6 bases). The CDR3 totals 15 residues. Trimming pared 1 base from V and 15 bases from J, leaving 22 bases between. Germline assignment: CDR1 MNHEY and CDR2 SMNVEV (reference sequence). The CDR3 loop reads CASSLFAAGQTPPFF. The CDR3 DNA is TGTGCCAGCAGTTTATTTGCGGCGGGGCAAACTCCTCCGTTCTTC.

The J gene is TRBJ1-5, the V gene TRBV6-2 or TRBV6-3, with a possible D match to TRBD1 (6 bases). Germline loops: CDR1 MNHEY, CDR2 SVGEGT. V lost 2 bases, J lost 2 bases, and 19 bases lay in between. The length of the CDR3 is 18 residues. CDR3 nucleotides: TGTGCCAGCAGTTACATGGGCGGGGGGGCCGGAGGCAATCAGCCCCAGCATTTT. Translated: CASSYMGGGAGGNQPQHF.

This clone was seen only once. V gene TRBV7-3 combines with J gene TRBJ2-3; D gene unclear. Per the germline V gene, CDR1 is SGHTA and CDR2 is FQGTGA. The germline V and J ends were trimmed by 0 bases and 1 base, with 14 bases remaining between them. CDR3 length: 17 amino acids. CDR3 residues: CASSLTGVNEGTDTQYF. In nucleotides, the CDR3 is TGTGCCAGCAGCTTAACAGGTGTGAATGAGGGCACAGATACGCAGTATTTT.

The V and J genes are TRBV6-5 and TRBJ2-5; 7 bases are shared with TRBD1. The length of the CDR3 is 14 residues. V was clipped by 5 bases and J by 4 bases; unmatched bases: 7. Per germline, CDR1 MNHEY and CDR2 SVGAGI. CDR3 nucleotides: TGTGCCAGCAGTCGTACCGGGACAGCAGAGACCCAGTACTTC. Protein product: CASSRTGTAETQYF.

The count of this clone is one. V gene TRBV9 combines with J gene TRBJ1-1, with 8 bases aligning to TRBD1. Per germline, CDR1 SGDLS and CDR2 YYNGEE. CDR3 length equals 16 residues. V lost 0 bases, J lost 5 bases, and 9 bases stayed unmatched. The CDR3 nucleotides are TGTGCCAGCAGCGTAGCGACAGGGGTTGGAGGGACTGAAGCTTTCTTT. Translating it yields CASSVATGVGGTEAFF.

Turning to this clone: Other DNA sequences from this sample encode an identical CDR3 as well. This chain uses TRBV4-2 with TRBJ2-7; 11 nucleotides agree with TRBD2. V lost 0 bases, J lost 1 base, and 2 bases stayed unmatched. The germline V gene has CDR1 LGHNA and CDR2 YNFKEQ. CDR3 size: 16 residues. The CDR3 reads CASSQDRLAGSYEQYF. CDR3 DNA sequence: TGTGCCAGCAGCCAAGATCGACTAGCGGGATCCTACGAGCAGTACTTC.

This chain links TRBV6-2 or TRBV6-3 with TRBJ2-3; TRBD2 matches at 11 bases. There are 16 residues in the CDR3. V shed 3 bases and J 5 bases; nucleotides not matched to a gene: 7. Per germline, CDR1 MNHEY and CDR2 SVGEGT. CDR3 DNA: TGTGCCAGCAGTTATGGGACTAGCGGATGGGGAGATACGCAGTATTTT. Protein product: CASSYGTSGWGDTQYF.